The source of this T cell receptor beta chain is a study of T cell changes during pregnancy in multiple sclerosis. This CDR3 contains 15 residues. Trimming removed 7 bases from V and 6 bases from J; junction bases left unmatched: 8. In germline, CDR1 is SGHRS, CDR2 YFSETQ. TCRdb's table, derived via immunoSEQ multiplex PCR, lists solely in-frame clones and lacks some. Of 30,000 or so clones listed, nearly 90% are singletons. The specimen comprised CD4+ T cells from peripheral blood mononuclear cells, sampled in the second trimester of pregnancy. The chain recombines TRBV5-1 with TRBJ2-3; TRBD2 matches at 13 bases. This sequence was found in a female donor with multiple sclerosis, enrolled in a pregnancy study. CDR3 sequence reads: CASFAGTSGADTQYF. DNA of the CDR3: TGCGCCAGCTTCGCAGGGACTAGCGGGGCGGATACGCAGTATTTT. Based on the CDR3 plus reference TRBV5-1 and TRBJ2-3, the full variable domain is KAGVTQTPRYLIKTRGQQVTLSCSPISGHRSVSWYQQTPGQGLQFLFEYFSETQRNKGNFPGRFSGRQFSNSRSEMNVSTLELGDSALYLCASFAGTSGADTQYFGPGTRLTVL.